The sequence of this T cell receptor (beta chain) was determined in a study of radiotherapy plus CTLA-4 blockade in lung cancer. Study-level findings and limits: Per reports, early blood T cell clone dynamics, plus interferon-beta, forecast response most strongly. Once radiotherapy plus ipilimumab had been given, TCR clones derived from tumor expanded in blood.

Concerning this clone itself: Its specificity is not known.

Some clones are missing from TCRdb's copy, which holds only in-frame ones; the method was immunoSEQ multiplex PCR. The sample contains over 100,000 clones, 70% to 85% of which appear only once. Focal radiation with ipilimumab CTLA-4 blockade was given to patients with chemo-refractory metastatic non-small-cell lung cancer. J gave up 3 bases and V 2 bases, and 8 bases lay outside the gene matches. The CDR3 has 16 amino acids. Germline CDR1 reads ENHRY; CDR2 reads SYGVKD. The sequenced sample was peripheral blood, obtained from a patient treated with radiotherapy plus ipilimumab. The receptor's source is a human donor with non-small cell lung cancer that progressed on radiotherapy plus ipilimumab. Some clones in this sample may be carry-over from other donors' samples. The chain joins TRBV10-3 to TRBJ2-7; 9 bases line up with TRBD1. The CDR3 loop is CAISEIPGQGRYEQYF. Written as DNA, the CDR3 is TGTGCCATCAGTGAGATACCGGGACAGGGACGCTACGAGCAGTACTTC.